A single sample gave rise to the 10 T cell receptor beta chains below, sequenced in a study of cytomegalovirus exposure and HLA in healthy donors. PCR amplification relied on 60 Vbeta primers (plus 13 Jbeta primers). The data were produced by immunoSEQ multiplex PCR, yet TCRdb's version contains in-frame clones alone and is incomplete. The top ten hold 1.3% of the sample, which has approximately 110,000 clones, 78% seen once. The source material was PBMCs. The receptors stem from a man aged 25 to 40 in good health and CMV-seronegative.

On this clone itself: This CDR3 is also generated by other DNA sequences in the sample. CDR3 region: CASSQDSGVQPQHF. CDR3 DNA: TGCGCCAGCAGCCAAGATTCAGGGGTTCAGCCCCAGCATTTT. The chain links TRBV4-3 to TRBJ1-5; a possible D gene is TRBD1 (6 bases). This CDR3 is 14 amino acids long. Trimming cost V 0 bases and J 6 bases, with 9 bases left between them. Germline V gene sequence: CDR1 LGHNA, CDR2 YSLEER.

This CDR3 is CASSAGQDLAGYTF. The CDR3 region has the DNA TGTGCCAGCAGTGCGGGACAGGACTTGGCTGGCTACACCTTC. The rearrangement joins TRBV27 to TRBJ1-2; 8 positions agree with TRBD1. The CDR3 has 14 residues. The J segment lost 7 bases and the V segment lost 5 bases, leaving 9 bases of the junction unmatched. Per the germline V gene, CDR1 is MNHEY and CDR2 is SMNVEV (reference sequence).

This chain connects TRBV5-1 to TRBJ2-1; TRBD1 matches 7 bases. This CDR3 has 16 amino acids. In germline, CDR1 is SGHRS, CDR2 YFSETQ. After removal of 5 bases from V and 0 bases from J, the junction contained 8 bases not matched to a gene. The CDR3 region is CASSYAGGSSYNEQFF. The CDR3 region has the DNA TGCGCCAGCAGTTACGCAGGGGGTAGCTCCTACAATGAGCAGTTCTTC.

This rearrangement joins TRBV9 to TRBJ2-5; weak D call: TRBD1 (5 bases). CDR1 is SGDLS and CDR2 is YYNGEE in the germline V gene. The CDR3 extends over 14 amino acids. Trimming removed 0 bases at V and 5 bases at J, with 11 bases between. The CDR3 is CASSVARVDETQYF. The CDR3 DNA follows: TGTGCCAGCAGCGTAGCCAGGGTTGACGAGACCCAGTACTTC.

The V call is TRBV5-1, the J call TRBJ1-1, with D perhaps matching TRBD1 (6 bases). The CDR3 contains 15 residues. Trimming left V 2 bases short and J 3 bases short, with 14 bases between. In germline, CDR1 is SGHRS, CDR2 YFSETQ. The CDR3 is CASSFGGGVDTEAFF. The DNA for the CDR3 is TGCGCCAGCAGCTTTGGAGGGGGGGTGGACACTGAAGCTTTCTTT.

For the CDR3, the DNA is TGTGCCAGCACCGTTAGCGGGACCGCTCCCTACGAGCAGTACTTC. Amino acid sequence: CASTVSGTAPYEQYF. This chain connects TRBV6-1 to TRBJ2-7, with 8 bases lining up with TRBD2. The CDR3 spans 15 residues. Germline V CDR1 and CDR2: MNHNS, SASEGT. The V segment lost 7 bases and the J segment 2 bases; nucleotides outside the gene matches: 10.

This clone occurred a few times. The chain links TRBV6-1 to TRBJ2-7; D might be TRBD1 (6 bases). Germline V gives CDR1 MNHNS, CDR2 SASEGT. The germline V and J ends were trimmed by 7 bases and 1 base, with 8 bases remaining between them. The CDR3 extends over 12 amino acids. CDR3 bases: TGTGCCAGCACCGGACAGTCCTACGAGCAGTACTTC. As protein: CASTGQSYEQYF.

Relative to its sample, this clone is medium-sized (0.01 to 0.1%). The chain has TRBV7-9 and TRBJ2-5; TRBD2 agrees at 10 bases. CDR3 length: 18 residues. The V and J ends lost 6 bases and 0 bases, in that order; junction bases with no gene match: 13. Germline V gene sequence: CDR1 SEHNR, CDR2 FQNEAQ (reference sequence). The CDR3 region is CASSELLAGGSYQETQYF. In DNA form, the CDR3 reads TGTGCCAGCAGTGAACTTTTAGCGGGAGGCTCGTACCAAGAGACCCAGTACTTC.

This clone was detected a few times. The genes are TRBV27 and TRBJ2-7, with D perhaps TRBD2 (5 bases). The CDR3 sequence is 14 residues long. V shed 2 bases and J shed 3 bases, with 11 bases lying between them. From germline, CDR1 is MNHEY and CDR2 SMNVEV (reference sequence). CDR3 nucleotides: TGTGCCAGCAGTTTAGCGGGCAGGAACTACGAGCAGTACTTC. Its translation is CASSLAGRNYEQYF.

The chain has TRBV5-5 and TRBJ2-5; maybe TRBD1 (5 bases). V was trimmed by 4 bases and J by 2 bases, leaving 12 bases between them. CDR1 SGHKS and CDR2 YYEKEE come from the germline V gene (reference sequence). This CDR3 spans 14 amino acids. CDR3 bases: TGTGCCAGCAGCGCACTCCAGGGTCAAGAGACCCAGTACTTC. Translated, it gives CASSALQGQETQYF.